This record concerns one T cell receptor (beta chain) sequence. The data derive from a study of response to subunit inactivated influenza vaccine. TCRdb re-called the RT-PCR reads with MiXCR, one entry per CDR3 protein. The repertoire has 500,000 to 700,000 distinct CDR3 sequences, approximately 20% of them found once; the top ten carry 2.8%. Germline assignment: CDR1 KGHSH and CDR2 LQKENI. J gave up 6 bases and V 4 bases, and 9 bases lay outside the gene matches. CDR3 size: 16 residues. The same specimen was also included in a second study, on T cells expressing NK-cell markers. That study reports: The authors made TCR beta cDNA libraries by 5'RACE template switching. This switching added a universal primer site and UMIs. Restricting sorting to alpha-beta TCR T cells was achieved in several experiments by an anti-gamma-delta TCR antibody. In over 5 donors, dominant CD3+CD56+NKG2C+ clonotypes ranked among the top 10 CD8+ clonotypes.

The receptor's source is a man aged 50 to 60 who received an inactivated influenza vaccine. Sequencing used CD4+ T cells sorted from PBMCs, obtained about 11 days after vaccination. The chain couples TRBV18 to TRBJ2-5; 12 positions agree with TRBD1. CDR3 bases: TGTGCCAGCTCACGGGACAGGGGGCATGTTCAACAGACCCAGTACTTC. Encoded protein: CASSRDRGHVQQTQYF.